Detailed here is one T cell receptor beta chain. The antigen remains undetermined. This entry comes from a study of cytomegalovirus exposure and HLA in healthy donors. There were likely unrecorded immune exposures, though donors were nominally healthy when sampled. PCR primers comprised 60 Vbeta and 13 Jbeta primers. How the authors handled the data: It was a later analysis that counted about 80 million unique TCR beta chains, of which about 10 million were shared. Assay: immunoSEQ multiplex PCR; the TCRdb copy retains only in-frame clones and omits some. That table is the source of V, J and clone size, and D and trimming were worked out from the DNA. The sample has around 200,000 clones, less than 90% seen once. Trimming left V 2 bases short and J 6 bases short, with 8 bases between. This CDR3 spans 13 amino acids. Germline values: CDR1 SGHTA, CDR2 FQGTGA. Points from the study as a whole: Being productive about 87% or about 30% of the time was typical of most TCR beta V segments in an earlier analysis. As a later analysis showed, a missense DCLRE1C variant was linked to trimming of TCR beta V- and J-genes.

The chain carries TRBV7-3 and TRBJ2-1; D unclear. The TCR comes from a woman aged 25 to 39 in good health and CMV-seronegative. Input material: PBMCs. The CDR3 protein is CASSLGPLNEQFF. CDR3 DNA: TGTGCCAGCAGCTTAGGGCCGCTCAATGAGCAGTTCTTC.